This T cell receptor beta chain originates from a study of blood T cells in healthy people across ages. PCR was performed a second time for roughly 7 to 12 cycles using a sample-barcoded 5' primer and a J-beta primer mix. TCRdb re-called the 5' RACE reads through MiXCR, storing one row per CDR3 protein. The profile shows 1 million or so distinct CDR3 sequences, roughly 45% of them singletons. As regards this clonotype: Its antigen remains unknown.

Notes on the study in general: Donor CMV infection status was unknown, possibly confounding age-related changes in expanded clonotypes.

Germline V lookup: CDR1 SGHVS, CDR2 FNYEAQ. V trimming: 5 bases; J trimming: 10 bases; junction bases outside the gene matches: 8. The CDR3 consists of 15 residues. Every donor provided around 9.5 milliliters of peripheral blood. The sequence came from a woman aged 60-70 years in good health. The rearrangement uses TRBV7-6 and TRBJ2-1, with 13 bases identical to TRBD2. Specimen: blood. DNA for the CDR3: TGTGCCAGCAGCGCCCCGGGACTAGCGGGAAAGGAGCAGTTCTTC. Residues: CASSAPGLAGKEQFF.